The 9 T cell receptor beta chains given below trace back to one sample, sequenced in a study of T cell responses to AZD1222 COVID-19 vaccine. TCRdb keeps only in-frame clones here, not all; method: immunoSEQ multiplex PCR. The table has 150,000 to 200,000 clones, roughly 91% seen once. The starting material was peripheral blood, obtained 28 days after the second dose of the MenACWY control vaccine. The receptors were gathered from an adult who received the MenACWY meningococcal vaccine as a control.

The genes are TRBV10-1 and TRBJ2-3; TRBD1 might be the D (6 bases). The CDR3 runs to 15 residues. Germline loops: CDR1 WNHNN, CDR2 SYGVQD (reference sequence). V was cut by 4 bases and J by 1 base, with 12 bases left in between. The CDR3 protein is CASSATGRGTDTQYF. The CDR3 DNA is TGCGCCAGCAGTGCCACAGGGCGGGGCACAGATACGCAGTATTTT.

This clone appeared a single time. V usage is TRBV28 and J usage is TRBJ1-2; D is perhaps TRBD1 (6 bases). V was clipped by 2 bases and J by 13 bases, with 20 bases between them. CDR1 is MDHEN, CDR2 SYDVKM, per germline. This CDR3 has 14 residues. The CDR3 loop is CASSLRAPGHLTTF. As DNA, the CDR3 is TGTGCCAGCAGTTTACGAGCTCCGGGACACCTCACCACCTTC.

The chain is built from TRBV27 and TRBJ1-2; no clear D. Germline V gene data show CDR1 as MNHEY and CDR2 as SMNVEV (reference sequence). V dropped 10 bases and J dropped 3 bases, with 15 bases sitting between them. This CDR3 is built from 13 residues. CDR3 protein: CAKSSEAYYGYTF. In DNA, the CDR3 is TGTGCCAAGTCGTCTGAGGCCTACTATGGCTACACCTTC.

This chain links TRBV7-2 with TRBJ2-3, with D perhaps TRBD1 or TRBD2 (5 bases each). V lost 3 bases to trimming and J lost 7 bases, with 17 bases between them. This CDR3 region has 15 residues. Germline V CDR1 and CDR2: SGHTA, FQGNSA. The CDR3 protein is CASSFPGTFVYTQYF. As DNA, the CDR3 is TGTGCCAGCAGCTTCCCCGGGACGTTCGTTTATACGCAGTATTTT.

V is TRBV29-1 and J is TRBJ2-1, with 9 bases fitting TRBD1. Trimming took 3 bases from V and 2 from J; bases not matched to a gene: 11. Germline V gene lookup returns CDR1 SQVTM and CDR2 ANQGSEA. The CDR3 is made up of 17 amino acids. Written as DNA, the CDR3 is TGCAGCGTTGAGTCACCGACGACAGGGGGAGCCTACAATGAGCAGTTCTTC. Protein: CSVESPTTGGAYNEQFF.

V usage is TRBV7-9 and J usage is TRBJ1-2; 7 nucleotides line up with TRBD1. CDR1 is SEHNR, CDR2 FQNEAQ, per germline (reference sequence). This CDR3 comprises 13 residues. The V gene end was trimmed by 1 base and the J gene end by 14 bases; junction bases not matched to a gene: 10. The CDR3 bases are TGTGCCAGCAGCTTAGACCCTCGCAGGGGGGATACCTTC. Translating it yields CASSLDPRRGDTF.

The V and J genes are TRBV4-1 and TRBJ1-5; TRBD1 aligns across 7 bases. CDR1 is MGHRA, CDR2 YSYEKL, per germline. There are 15 residues in the CDR3. V was clipped by 0 bases and J by 2 bases; unmatched bases: 1. In nucleotides, the CDR3 is TGCGCCAGCAGCCAAGAGGGGACAGGCAATCAGCCCCAGCATTTT. Its protein product is CASSQEGTGNQPQHF.

The chain combines TRBV12-3 or TRBV12-4 with TRBJ2-3, with unresolved D. The CDR3 is made up of 13 amino acids. Trimming cost V 1 base and J 5 bases, with 7 bases left between them. The CDR3 region is CASSLVLGDTQYF. The CDR3 DNA reads as TGTGCCAGCAGTTTAGTCCTAGGAGATACGCAGTATTTT.

This clone has a single count. This rearrangement joins TRBV5-1 to TRBJ1-1; TRBD1 is a possible D gene (5 bases). The V gene lost 6 bases and the J gene lost 2 bases, with 11 bases spanning the gap. CDR3 length: 13 residues. From germline, CDR1 is SGHRS and CDR2 YFSETQ. CDR3 in amino acids: CASKQGINTEAFF. CDR3 in DNA: TGCGCCAGCAAGCAGGGTATCAACACTGAAGCTTTCTTT.